The next 7 T cell receptor beta chains were all read from a single sample in a study of T cell responses to AZD1222 COVID-19 vaccine. The protocol was immunoSEQ multiplex PCR, while the TCRdb copy is restricted to in-frame clones and leaves out a portion. The table includes some 140,000 clones, about 93% detected once. The material sequenced was peripheral blood, taken 28 days after the second AZD1222 dose. Every receptor here comes from an adult who received the AZD1222 COVID-19 vaccine.

J is TRBJ1-1 and V is TRBV6-6; D ambiguous. Trimming shortened V by 10 bases and J by 0 bases, and 15 bases separated the two germline ends. The CDR3 extends over 14 amino acids. Germline V gene lookup returns CDR1 MNHNY and CDR2 SVGAGI (reference sequence). CDR3 nucleotide sequence: TGTGCCATAATGGACGGAGTCATGAACACTGAAGCTTTCTTT. Its protein product is CAIMDGVMNTEAFF.

The chain uses TRBV6-5 and TRBJ2-5; D is undetermined. The CDR3 is made up of 16 amino acids. CDR1 is MNHEY, CDR2 SVGAGI, per germline. Trimming left V 0 bases short and J 0 bases short, with 11 bases between. DNA of the CDR3: TGTGCCAGCAGTTACTCTTTGACCGGACACCAAGAGACCCAGTACTTC. It is translated as CASSYSLTGHQETQYF.

The chain carries TRBV6-5 and TRBJ1-5; D call uncertain. V was pared by 0 bases and J by 3 bases, with 9 bases between. The CDR3 runs to 15 residues. Germline lookup yields CDR1 MNHEY and CDR2 SVGAGI. Here the CDR3 DNA reads TGTGCCAGCAGTTACTCTTTCGGGAACAATCAGCCCCAGCATTTT. Translation gives CASSYSFGNNQPQHF.

V gene TRBV5-1 combines with J gene TRBJ1-1; D gene uncertain. This CDR3 spans 15 amino acids. Germline values: CDR1 SGHRS, CDR2 YFSETQ. Trimming cost V 3 bases and J 1 base, with 13 bases left between them. The DNA of the CDR3 is TGCGCCAGCAGCTCCGCAATTCGGAGGAACACTGAAGCTTTCTTT. Its protein is CASSSAIRRNTEAFF.

The genes are TRBV2 and TRBJ2-2, with D possibly matching TRBD2 (6 bases). The V end lost 7 bases, the J end lost 4 bases, and 13 bases lay between the germline ends. Germline V CDR1 and CDR2: SNHLY, FYNNEI. CDR3 length equals 14 residues. CDR3 in amino acids: CASKLGGGTGELFF. The CDR3 bases are TGTGCCAGCAAGTTGGGGGGAGGCACCGGGGAGCTGTTTTTT.

The chain joins TRBV5-4 to TRBJ1-6, with 8 positions matching TRBD1. Losses at the gene ends were 5 bases for V and 8 bases for J; bases not matched to a gene: 9. CDR1 is SGHNT, CDR2 YYREEE, per germline (reference sequence). The CDR3 is made up of 15 amino acids. CDR3 nucleotide sequence: TGTGCCAGCAGATTCCAGGGGGCGCGTGATTCACCCCTCCACTTT. Amino acid sequence: CASRFQGARDSPLHF.

The rearrangement uses TRBV10-3 and TRBJ2-5; 8 bases are a match to TRBD2. CDR1 is ENHRY and CDR2 is SYGVKD in the germline V gene. The CDR3 totals 15 residues. The junction had 5 bases not matched to a gene; V was cut back by 3 bases and J by 2 bases. For the CDR3, the DNA is TGTGCCATCAGTGAAAGAATAGCGGGGCAAGAGACCCAGTACTTC. Its translation: CAISERIAGQETQYF.